The following is a T cell receptor beta chain sequence with its context. This entry is derived from a study of regulatory T cells in long-lasting Graves disease. Arm-PCR of CDR3 regions and iRepertoire HTBI primers were the basis on which TCR beta libraries were built. TCRdb used MiXCR to reprocess the multiplex PCR reads, holding one entry per CDR3 protein. Here the sample spans almost 350,000 distinct CDR3 sequences, roughly 21% being singletons. The J segment lost 4 bases and the V segment lost 7 bases, leaving 10 bases of the junction unmatched. CDR1 and CDR2 from the germline V gene are MDHEN and SYDVKM. The CDR3 covers 16 residues. Sample time point: persistent/refractory GD, antithyroid drugs over 5 years with positive TRAb. From PBMCs, RNA was extracted and then used to make the TCR library.

The genes are TRBV28 and TRBJ2-2; TRBD1 matches 9 bases. This sequence originates from a female donor with Graves disease. Sequencing was performed on peripheral blood mononuclear cells (PBMCs), taken when the disease was refractory, from a patient treated with antithyroid drugs. CDR3 bases: TGTGCCAGCACCCCCGCTGTGACAGGGGGCACCGGGGAGCTGTTTTTT. Amino acids: CASTPAVTGGTGELFF.